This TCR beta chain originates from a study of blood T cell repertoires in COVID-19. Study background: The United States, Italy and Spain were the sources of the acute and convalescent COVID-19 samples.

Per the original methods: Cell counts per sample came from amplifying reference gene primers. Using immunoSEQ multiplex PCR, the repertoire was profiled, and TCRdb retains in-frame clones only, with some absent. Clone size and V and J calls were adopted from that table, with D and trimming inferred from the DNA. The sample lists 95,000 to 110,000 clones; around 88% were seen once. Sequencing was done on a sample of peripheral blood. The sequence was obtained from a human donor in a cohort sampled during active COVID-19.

The DNA for the CDR3 is TGTGCCAGTAGACAGGGCGCTGTCACTGAAGCTTTCTTT. It is translated as CASRQGAVTEAFF. The V call is TRBV19, the J call TRBJ1-1, with a weak D call TRBD1 (6 bases). The CDR3 covers 13 residues. The V end was cut by 6 bases, the J end by 4 bases, with 12 bases between. Germline-derived CDR1 and CDR2 are LNHDA and SQIVND (reference sequence).